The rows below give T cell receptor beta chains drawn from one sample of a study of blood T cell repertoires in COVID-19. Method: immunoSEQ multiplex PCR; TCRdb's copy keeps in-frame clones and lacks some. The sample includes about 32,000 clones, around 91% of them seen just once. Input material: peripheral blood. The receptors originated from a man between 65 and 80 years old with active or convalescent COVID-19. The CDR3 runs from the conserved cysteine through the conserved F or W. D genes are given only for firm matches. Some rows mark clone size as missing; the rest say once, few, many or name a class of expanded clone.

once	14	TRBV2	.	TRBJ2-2	CASRVQGWTGELFF	TGTGCCAGCAGGGTACAGGGATGGACCGGGGAGCTGTTTTTT
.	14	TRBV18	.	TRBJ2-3	CASSQAGHTDTQYF	TGTGCCAGCTCACAGGCGGGGCACACAGATACGCAGTATTTT
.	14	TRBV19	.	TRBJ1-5	CASNMGGFSQPQHF	TGTGCCAGTAACATGGGGGGATTCAGTCAGCCCCAGCATTTT
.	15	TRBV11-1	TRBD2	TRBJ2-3	CASRPRLANTDTQYF	TGTGCCAGCAGACCCCGACTAGCAAACACAGATACGCAGTATTTT
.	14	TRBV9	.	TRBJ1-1	CASSPRGGNTEAFF	TGTGCCAGCAGCCCACGCGGCGGGAACACTGAAGCTTTCTTT
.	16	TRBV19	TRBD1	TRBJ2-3	CASSPRQGSSTDTQYF	TGTGCCAGTAGTCCACGACAGGGTTCTAGCACAGATACGCAGTATTTT
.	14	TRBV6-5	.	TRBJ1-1	CASSPRGGNTEAFF	TGTGCCAGCAGTCCTCGGGGAGGGAACACTGAAGCTTTCTTT
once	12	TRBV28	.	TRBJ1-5	CASNLLNQPQHF	TGTGCCAGCAATCTCCTTAATCAGCCCCAGCATTTT
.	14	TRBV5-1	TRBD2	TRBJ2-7	CASSLPSGLYEQYF	TGCGCCAGCAGCTTGCCTAGCGGTCTCTACGAGCAGTACTTC
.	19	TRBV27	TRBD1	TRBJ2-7	CASSYTGTGVPKMTYEQYF	TGTGCCAGCAGTTACACCGGGACAGGGGTTCCTAAGATGACCTACGAGCAGTACTTC
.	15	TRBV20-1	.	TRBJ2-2	CSASRGGSKTGELFF	TGCAGTGCTAGTCGAGGAGGGAGTAAAACCGGGGAGCTGTTTTTT
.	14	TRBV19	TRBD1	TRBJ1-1	CASTPTGVVTEAFF	TGTGCCAGTACCCCTACAGGGGTCGTCACTGAAGCTTTCTTT
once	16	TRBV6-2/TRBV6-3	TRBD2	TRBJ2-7	CASSLWTSGGLGEQYF	TGTGCCAGCAGCCTTTGGACTAGCGGGGGGTTGGGTGAGCAGTACTTC
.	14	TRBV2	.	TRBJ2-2	CASNRVTNTGELFF	TGTGCCAGCAACAGGGTTACGAACACCGGGGAGCTGTTTTTT
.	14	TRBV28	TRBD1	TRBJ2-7	CASITGQDLYEQYF	TGTGCCAGCATCACGGGACAGGACCTCTACGAGCAGTACTTC
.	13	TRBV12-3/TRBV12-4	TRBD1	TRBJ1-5	CASSPTGYQPQHF	TGTGCCAGCAGTCCGACAGGGTATCAGCCCCAGCATTTT